This T cell receptor beta chain is from a study of T cell responses to AZD1222 COVID-19 vaccine. Findings of the study overall: Spike-spanning, vaccine-associated CD4 TCRs were dominant at 160-218 and 743-854. Two AZD1222 administrations were followed by greater Spike-specific TCR breadth and depth. Repertoire sampling occurred only after the peak T cell response. Donors were largely white British and mainly female; clonal diversity was possibly underestimated.

A word on this clone: The antigen is undetermined.

TCRdb's copy holds only in-frame clones and misses some; the assay was immunoSEQ multiplex PCR. The sample shows tens of thousands of clones, roughly 87% of them seen only once. V lost 5 bases to trimming and J lost 1 base; unmatched junction nucleotides: 7. The CDR3 is made up of 16 amino acids. CDR1 is SEHNR and CDR2 is FQNEAQ in the germline V gene (reference sequence). The sequencing used peripheral blood, collected on day 0 of AZD1222 vaccination. The chain recombines TRBV7-9 with TRBJ2-1; 8 nucleotides match TRBD2. The sequence was obtained from an adult in good health. The CDR3 sequence: CASSPVRGASYNEQFF. The CDR3 DNA reads as TGTGCCAGCAGCCCGGTGCGGGGGGCTTCCTACAATGAGCAGTTCTTC.